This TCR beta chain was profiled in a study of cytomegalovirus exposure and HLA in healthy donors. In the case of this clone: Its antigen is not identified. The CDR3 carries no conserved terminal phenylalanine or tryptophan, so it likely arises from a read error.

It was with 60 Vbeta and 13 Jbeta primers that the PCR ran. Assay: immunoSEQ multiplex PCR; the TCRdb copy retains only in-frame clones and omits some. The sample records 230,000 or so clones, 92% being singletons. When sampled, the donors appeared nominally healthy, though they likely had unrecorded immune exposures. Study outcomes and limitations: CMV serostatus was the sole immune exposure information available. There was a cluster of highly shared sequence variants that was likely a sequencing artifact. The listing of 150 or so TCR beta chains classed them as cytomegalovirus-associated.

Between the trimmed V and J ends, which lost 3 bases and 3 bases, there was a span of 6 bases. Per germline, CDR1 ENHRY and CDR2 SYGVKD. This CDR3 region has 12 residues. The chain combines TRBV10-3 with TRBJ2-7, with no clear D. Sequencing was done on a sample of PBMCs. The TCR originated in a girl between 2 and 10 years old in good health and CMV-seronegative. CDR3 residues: CAISDSSYEQYL. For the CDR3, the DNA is TGTGCCATCAGTGACTCTAGCTACGAGCAGTACCTC.